The clone carrying this TCR beta chain was counted a few times. What it binds is not known. CD4+CD45RO+CD25- cells were isolated as memory CD4+ T cells. With V trimmed by 4 bases and J by 2 bases, 7 bases remained unmatched. Per germline, CDR1 SGHVS and CDR2 FNYEAQ. The CDR3 covers 15 residues. Semi-nested PCR with Nested Universal Primer A followed constant-region reverse priming of full-length variable regions. One entry per CDR3 protein results from TCRdb running MiXCR on the 5' RACE reads. The sample lists some 64,000 distinct CDR3 sequences, under 25% occurring once. Study results and limitations: Tumor memory CD4+ T cell TCR gene usage was found to cluster with blood and lymph node memory CD4+ cells and with lymph node naive CD4+ cells. The larger-cohort validation was restricted to a single TCR beta V-J rearrangement rather than whole repertoires.

The TCR originated in a female donor with breast cancer. The chain links TRBV7-6 to TRBJ2-7; 8 nucleotides agree with TRBD1. Sequenced material: memory CD4+ T cells sorted from a lymph node. As for subset: memory CD4+ T cells, CD4+CD45RO+CD25-. The CDR3 bases are TGTGCCAGCAGCTCCGGGACAGGCCTTACCTACGAGCAGTACTTC. This sequence encodes CASSSGTGLTYEQYF.